This entry is about one T cell receptor beta chain. The record originates from a study of cytomegalovirus exposure and HLA in healthy donors. The assay was immunoSEQ multiplex PCR, and TCRdb's table has in-frame clones only and misses some. The table has approximately 82,000 clones, 90% to 95% seen once. The receptor's source is a man between 18 and 35 years old in good health and CMV-seronegative. Source material: PBMCs.

In nucleotides, the CDR3 is TGTGCCAGCAGCCTTCATGGGCTAGCGGGAGGGCGCGAGCAGTACTTC. The encoded protein is CASSLHGLAGGREQYF. This sequence joins TRBV4-2 and TRBJ2-7; 12 bases line up with TRBD2. Germline trimming cut 4 bases from V and 6 bases from J; bases unmatched to any gene: 10. Per the germline V gene, CDR1 is LGHNA and CDR2 is YNFKEQ. The CDR3 spans 16 residues.